The 22 T cell receptor beta chains presented below share a single source sample, sequenced in a study of T-cell memory formation after mild COVID-19 (TCRdb year 2021). The library was generated by 5' RACE. The listed sequencing device is Illumina NovaSeq 6000. TCRdb redid the processing of the public reads, applying fastp at Q25 and MiXCR, and retained in-frame beta chains. Rows merge per CDR3 protein into single entries with the most common DNA and genes. Within this sample are 200,000 to 300,000 distinct CDR3 sequences, with roughly a sixth of them counted one time only. Together, the top ten hold 20% to 25% of the sample. Sequenced input: PBMCs or a T cell subset sorted from them (not recorded which). The receptors here all came from a man younger than 35 who had mild COVID-19 (a few samples of this study predate the infection). The sample titles of this study are shuffled in the database, so cell type and time point are left out; the donor was told from shared clones.

The rearrangement uses TRBV20-1 and TRBJ2-2; tentative D call: TRBD2 (7 bases). The V gene lost 2 bases and the J gene lost 2 bases, with 12 bases spanning the gap. Germline loops: CDR1 DFQATT, CDR2 SNEGSKA (reference sequence). CDR3 length: 15 residues. CDR3 region: CSARPAGANTGELFF. Written as DNA, the CDR3 is TGCAGTGCTAGACCCGCGGGGGCCAACACCGGGGAGCTGTTTTTT.

This chain joins TRBV11-2 and TRBJ2-3; possibly TRBD2 for D (6 bases). Trimming removed 4 bases at V and 8 bases at J, with 13 bases between. This CDR3 region has 13 residues. Germline V gives CDR1 SGHAT, CDR2 FQNNGV. The CDR3 nucleotides read TGTGCCAGCAGCTCTATGTCAGCGGGTACGCAGTATTTT. Encoded protein: CASSSMSAGTQYF.

This clonotype was counted a few times. V is TRBV27 and J is TRBJ1-4; D call uncertain. CDR1 is MNHEY, CDR2 SMNVEV, per germline (reference sequence). The CDR3 has 12 residues. The V end lost 4 bases, the J end lost 8 bases, and 8 bases lay between the germline ends. Here the CDR3 reads CASSSNREKLFF. CDR3 in DNA: TGTGCCAGCAGTTCTAACCGGGAAAAACTGTTTTTT.

This clonotype has a handful of counts. The rearrangement uses TRBV9 and TRBJ1-2; D gene ambiguous. Trimming cost V 0 bases and J 3 bases, with 18 bases left between them. Per the germline V gene, CDR1 is SGDLS and CDR2 is YYNGEE. The CDR3 consists of 17 residues. The CDR3 DNA sequence: TGTGCCAGCAGCGTAGCGGAATCGAGGCGGACCTACTATGGCTACACCTTC. Residues: CASSVAESRRTYYGYTF.

This sequence joins TRBV6-2 or TRBV6-3 and TRBJ1-5, with 8 bases aligning to TRBD1. Per the germline V gene, CDR1 is MNHEY and CDR2 is SVGEGT. V shed 5 bases, J shed 2 bases, and the junction held 2 bases outside the gene matches. The CDR3 length is 14 residues. The CDR3 here is CASSQGARNQPQHF. The CDR3 DNA reads as TGTGCCAGCAGTCAGGGGGCACGCAATCAGCCCCAGCATTTT.

This clonotype was seen many times. The chain carries TRBV20-1 and TRBJ2-3, with D perhaps given as TRBD1 or TRBD2 (5 bases each). V gave up 7 bases and J gave up 3 bases, with 20 bases separating them. This CDR3 contains 15 residues. CDR1 DFQATT and CDR2 SNEGSKA come from the germline V gene (reference sequence). This CDR3 reads CSVRPGTSSTDTQYF. CDR3 in DNA: TGCAGTGTTCGACCCGGGACCTCGAGTACAGATACGCAGTATTTT.

CDR3 in DNA: TGTGCCATCAAAGGGACGGAGGGGCCCGGGGAGCTGTTTTTT. Its protein product is CAIKGTEGPGELFF. This sequence joins TRBV10-3 and TRBJ2-2; possible D gene TRBD2, 6 bases. V was trimmed by 7 bases and J by 6 bases, leaving 15 bases between them. This CDR3 has 14 amino acids. Per germline, CDR1 ENHRY and CDR2 SYGVKD.

Only a few counts were recorded for this clonotype. This chain links TRBV6-5 with TRBJ2-2; TRBD2 is a possible D gene (5 bases). Trimming removed 2 bases from V and 3 bases from J, with 13 bases in between. Germline CDR1 is MNHEY and CDR2 is SVGAGI. The CDR3 sequence is 16 residues long. The CDR3 protein is CASSYRGNQDTGELFF. For the CDR3, the DNA is TGTGCCAGCAGTTACCGAGGGAATCAGGACACCGGGGAGCTGTTTTTT.

The rearrangement uses TRBV18 and TRBJ2-5, with D unclear. The CDR3 is 14 residues long. Germline lookup yields CDR1 KGHSH and CDR2 LQKENI. V shed 2 bases and J shed 1 base, with 8 bases lying between them. CDR3 sequence: CASSPGWGQETQYF. DNA for the CDR3: TGTGCCAGCTCACCAGGCTGGGGCCAAGAGACCCAGTACTTC.

V gene TRBV12-3 or TRBV12-4 combines with J gene TRBJ1-5; D is perhaps TRBD1 (5 bases). CDR3 length: 12 residues. Trimming cost V 5 bases and J 15 bases, with 17 bases left between them. The CDR3 DNA reads as TGTGCCAGCAGTACAGGTTTTGGTCTCTCGCATTTT. It encodes CASSTGFGLSHF.

The chain recombines TRBV7-9 with TRBJ1-1, with D perhaps TRBD1 (6 bases). The ends were cut back, 1 base at V and 2 bases at J, with 14 bases in the middle. CDR1 and CDR2 (germline): SEHNR, FQNEAQ (reference sequence). This CDR3 has 16 amino acids. CDR3 sequence reads: CASSLDWQGGNTEAFF. The DNA for the CDR3 is TGTGCCAGCAGCTTAGATTGGCAAGGGGGAAACACTGAAGCTTTCTTT.

This sequence joins TRBV19 and TRBJ2-7; 9 nucleotides match TRBD1. V shed 4 bases and J 3 bases; nucleotides not matched to a gene: 10. This CDR3 is built from 16 residues. Germline CDR1 reads LNHDA; CDR2 reads SQIVND (reference sequence). This CDR3 reads CASSSIWTGDVYEQYV. The CDR3 DNA reads TGTGCCAGTAGTAGCATCTGGACAGGGGATGTCTACGAGCAGTACGTC.

This clonotype has more than one count but fewer than ten. The chain couples TRBV11-2 to TRBJ2-7; TRBD2 might be the D (5 bases). V dropped 4 bases and J dropped 2 bases, with 12 bases sitting between them. Germline CDR1 reads SGHAT; CDR2 reads FQNNGV. CDR3 length equals 14 residues. CDR3 bases: TGTGCCAGCAGCTCCGGACTGGCAACCTACGAGCAGTACTTC. This translates into CASSSGLATYEQYF.

The chain has TRBV12-3 or TRBV12-4 and TRBJ2-1, with TRBD2 as a possible D gene (6 bases). The CDR3 is 14 residues long. Trimming shortened V by 3 bases and J by 7 bases, and 13 bases separated the two germline ends. This CDR3 reads CASSFGGASNEQFF. In DNA form, the CDR3 reads TGTGCCAGCAGTTTCGGCGGGGCGTCGAATGAGCAGTTCTTC.

V is TRBV20-1 and J is TRBJ2-1, with D possibly being TRBD1 (5 bases). Between the trimmed V and J ends, which lost 1 base and 4 bases, there was a span of 8 bases. The CDR3 has 13 residues. Germline V gene data show CDR1 as DFQATT and CDR2 as SNEGSKA (reference sequence). Here the CDR3 reads CSARAHRYNEQFF. The CDR3 DNA reads TGCAGTGCTAGAGCTCACAGGTACAATGAGCAGTTCTTC.

This clonotype showed up just a few times. The chain employs TRBV29-1 and TRBJ2-1; TRBD1 might be the D (5 bases). Per the germline V gene, CDR1 is SQVTM and CDR2 is ANQGSEA. The CDR3 consists of 14 residues. The ends were cut back, 7 bases at V and 0 bases at J, with 13 bases in the middle. The CDR3 loop reads CSGVTVHSYNEQFF. In DNA, the CDR3 is TGCAGCGGAGTGACAGTTCACTCCTACAATGAGCAGTTCTTC.

This clonotype has only a few counts. The V call is TRBV7-2, the J call TRBJ2-1; D could derive from TRBD1 or TRBD2 (5 bases each). The V and J ends lost 5 bases and 5 bases respectively, with 13 bases between them. The germline V gene encodes CDR1 SGHTA and CDR2 FQGNSA. The CDR3 covers 14 residues. The chain's CDR3 is CASSRGREHNEQFF. The CDR3 DNA reads as TGTGCCAGCAGCCGCGGCAGGGAGCACAATGAGCAGTTCTTC. Full variable domain (remainder filled in from reference TRBV7-2 and TRBJ2-1): GAGVSQSPSNKVTEKGKDVELRCDPISGHTALYWYRQSLGQGLEFLIYFQGNSAPDKSGLPSDRFSAERTGGSVSTLTIQRTQQEDSAVYLCASSRGREHNEQFFGPGTRLTVL.

The chain recombines TRBV11-3 with TRBJ2-2; D is possibly TRBD1 or TRBD2 (5 bases each). Germline V lookup: CDR1 SGHNT, CDR2 YENEEA. V lost 0 bases and J 15 bases, leaving 17 bases between the germline ends. This CDR3 is built from 14 residues. CDR3 in DNA: TGTGCCAGCAGCTTAGACTTCGGGGCCCCCAATTTGTTTTTT. Encoded protein: CASSLDFGAPNLFF.

This clonotype has only a few counts. The rearrangement links TRBV5-1 to TRBJ1-4; TRBD1 matches at 7 bases. Germline-derived CDR1 and CDR2 are SGHRS and YFSETQ. J was trimmed by 6 bases and V by 3 bases; bases with no gene match: 11. The CDR3 is made up of 16 amino acids. The CDR3 nucleotides are TGCGCCAGCAGCTCCTACGGGGGCAGGGGGTATGAAAAACTGTTTTTT. Protein sequence: CASSSYGGRGYEKLFF.

A few counts support this clonotype. The V gene is TRBV12-3 or TRBV12-4, the J gene TRBJ2-3, with 11 bases fitting TRBD1. The V segment lost 4 bases and the J segment 4 bases; nucleotides outside the gene matches: 7. The length of the CDR3 is 16 residues. CDR3 protein: CASSSPWTGGPDTQYF. The CDR3 nucleotides read TGTGCCAGCAGTTCCCCCTGGACAGGGGGCCCAGATACGCAGTATTTT.

The chain combines TRBV12-3 or TRBV12-4 with TRBJ2-7; 8 bases align to TRBD1. The CDR3 is 14 residues long. V lost 5 bases to trimming and J lost 3 bases; unmatched junction nucleotides: 6. The CDR3 region is CASSLRTGYYEQYF. For the CDR3, the DNA is TGTGCCAGCAGTCTCCGGACAGGGTACTACGAGCAGTACTTC.

This chain uses TRBV2 with TRBJ2-4; 9 bases are shared with TRBD1. The germline gives CDR1 SNHLY, CDR2 FYNNEI. V lost 4 bases and J lost 8; bases outside the gene matches: 9. CDR3 size: 15 residues. CDR3 sequence reads: CASSALGTGWDIQYF. CDR3 bases: TGTGCCAGCAGTGCACTCGGGACAGGGTGGGACATTCAGTACTTC.